Each of the 19 T cell receptor beta chains below was sequenced from the same sample in a study of T cells after posttransplantation cyclophosphamide. The repertoire was sequenced with immunoSEQ multiplex PCR; TCRdb's copy has only in-frame clones and lacks some. This sample has 6,900 or so clones, with about 98% found just once. The specimen was naive CD8+ T cells sorted from PBMCs. The receptors come from a woman aged 30 to 39 in good health and a related stem cell transplant donor.

The chain uses TRBV5-5 and TRBJ1-1; D is unresolved. The CDR3 extends over 12 amino acids. The germline V gene encodes CDR1 SGHKS and CDR2 YYEKEE (reference sequence). The V end was cut by 0 bases, the J end by 4 bases, with 4 bases between. For the CDR3, the DNA is TGTGCCAGCAGCTTGGCGGTCACTGAAGCTTTCTTT. This gives the protein CASSLAVTEAFF.

The chain links TRBV11-2 to TRBJ2-7; D is possibly TRBD1 (5 bases). Germline loops: CDR1 SGHAT, CDR2 FQNNGV. The CDR3 is 13 residues long. V was pared by 5 bases and J by 3 bases, with 11 bases between. In DNA, the CDR3 is TGTGCCAGCAGCGACAGTCGCTACTACGAGCAGTACTTC. As protein: CASSDSRYYEQYF.

V gene TRBV19 combines with J gene TRBJ1-2, with 11 positions matching TRBD1. The CDR3 consists of 15 residues. Germline CDR1 and CDR2: LNHDA and SQIVND (reference sequence). The V and J ends lost 2 bases and 4 bases, in that order; junction bases with no gene match: 3. The CDR3 coding sequence is TGTGCCAGTAGTATATTCGGGACAGGGGGCTATGGCTACACCTTC. This gives the protein CASSIFGTGGYGYTF.

The V gene is TRBV29-1, the J gene TRBJ1-2; D gene unclear. V lost 2 bases, J lost 8 bases, and 15 bases lay in between. This CDR3 comprises 13 residues. Germline CDR1 SQVTM, CDR2 ANQGSEA. CDR3 bases: TGCAGCGTTGAATGGGGAGAGGCGGCCGGCTACACCTTC. It codes for CSVEWGEAAGYTF.

The chain employs TRBV5-6 and TRBJ2-7; unclear D gene. The V gene lost 0 bases and the J gene lost 0 bases, with 4 bases spanning the gap. This CDR3 contains 13 residues. Germline V lookup: CDR1 SGHDT, CDR2 YYEEEE. CDR3 residues: CASSLDNSYEQYF. The CDR3 nucleotides read TGTGCCAGCAGCTTGGACAACTCCTACGAGCAGTACTTC.

The rearrangement links TRBV27 to TRBJ1-5, with D perhaps TRBD1 (6 bases). CDR1 is MNHEY, CDR2 SMNVEV, per germline (reference sequence). The CDR3 spans 14 residues. V was shortened by 5 bases and J by 6 bases, with 14 bases between the two germline ends. CDR3 sequence reads: CASSPQGSSQPQHF. CDR3 DNA: TGTGCCAGCAGTCCCCAGGGGAGTAGTCAGCCCCAGCATTTT.

As concerns this clone: Germline is not matched at one junction end, which may reflect a read error. The J gene is TRBJ2-7, the V gene TRBV7-9, with 7 bases that match TRBD1. This CDR3 comprises 15 residues. Germline CDR1 SEHNR, CDR2 FQNEAQ (reference sequence). The CDR3 sequence: CASSLATGVLYEQYF. The CDR3 nucleotides are TGTGCCAGCAGCCTAGCTACAGGGGTCCTCTACGAGCAGTACTTC.

The V gene is TRBV19, the J gene TRBJ2-2; TRBD1 matches 7 bases. The CDR3 is made up of 15 amino acids. V lost 2 bases to trimming and J lost 4 bases; unmatched junction nucleotides: 4. Germline loops: CDR1 LNHDA, CDR2 SQIVND (reference sequence). The CDR3 nucleotides are TGTGCCAGTAGTATAACAGGGGCTGGCACCGGGGAGCTGTTTTTT. It specifies CASSITGAGTGELFF.

In nucleotides, the CDR3 is TGTGCCAGGTCGACAGGGGGGGATTCACCCCTCCACTTT. This encodes CARSTGGDSPLHF. The chain links TRBV6-4 to TRBJ1-6; 9 nucleotides align to TRBD1. The CDR3 has 13 residues. The V segment lost 9 bases and the J segment 8 bases; nucleotides outside the gene matches: 5. Germline V gene sequence: CDR1 MRHNA, CDR2 SNTAGT.

The chain links TRBV4-3 to TRBJ2-2, with D perhaps matching TRBD1 (5 bases). Trimming removed 8 bases from V and 2 bases from J, with 21 bases in between. The CDR3 sequence is 17 residues long. Germline-derived CDR1 and CDR2 are LGHNA and YSLEER. The CDR3 is CASSPHLKGSNTGELFF. The CDR3 DNA sequence: TGCGCCAGCTCCCCCCACTTAAAGGGGTCCAACACCGGGGAGCTGTTTTTT.

This sequence joins TRBV25-1 and TRBJ1-1, with TRBD1 matching over 7 bases. The ends lost 8 bases at V and 0 bases at J; junction bases unmatched: 15. Germline V CDR1 and CDR2: MGHDK, SYGVNS. CDR3 length: 17 residues. The CDR3 DNA reads TGTGCCAGCGCGGAAGGAATGGCAGGGGGATTGAACACTGAAGCTTTCTTT. Its translation is CASAEGMAGGLNTEAFF.

The CDR3 DNA reads as TGTGCCAGCAGCTTAGATGACAGATTCTCTGGAAACACCATATATTTT. It codes for CASSLDDRFSGNTIYF. The chain has TRBV7-8 and TRBJ1-3; D may be TRBD1 (5 bases). This CDR3 spans 16 amino acids. Looked up from germline, CDR1 is SGHVS and CDR2 is FQNEAQ. The germline V and J ends were trimmed by 1 base and 0 bases, with 10 bases remaining between them. Based on the CDR3 plus reference TRBV7-8 and TRBJ1-3, the full variable domain is GAGVSQSPRYKVAKRGQDVALRCDPISGHVSLFWYQQALGQGPEFLTYFQNEAQLDKSGLPSDRFFAERPEGSVSTLKIQRTQQEDSAVYLCASSLDDRFSGNTIYFGEGSWLTVV.

This clone was observed once. The chain links TRBV28 to TRBJ2-7, with TRBD2 identical over 13 bases. With V trimmed by 8 bases and J by 7 bases, 5 bases remained unmatched. This CDR3 is built from 13 residues. From germline, CDR1 is MDHEN and CDR2 SYDVKM. The DNA for the CDR3 is TGTGCCAGCGGACTAGCGGGAGATGGTGAGCAGTACTTC. As protein: CASGLAGDGEQYF.

This clone was detected only once. The chain uses TRBV4-3 and TRBJ1-5, with D possibly TRBD1 on 6 matching bases. The CDR3 has 14 amino acids. V shed 2 bases and J shed 7 bases, with 12 bases lying between them. Germline V gene lookup returns CDR1 LGHNA and CDR2 YSLEER. The DNA of the CDR3 is TGCGCCAGCAGCCAACGAGGGGGTCGGCAGCCCCAGCATTTT. Encoded protein: CASSQRGGRQPQHF.

V is TRBV9 and J is TRBJ2-7, with 7 bases matching TRBD2. This CDR3 contains 15 residues. V was pared by 3 bases and J by 4 bases, with 10 bases of the junction left unmatched. CDR1 is SGDLS and CDR2 is YYNGEE in the germline V gene. This CDR3 is CASSEGFTSAYEQYF. The CDR3 coding sequence is TGTGCCAGCAGCGAAGGGTTCACTAGCGCGTACGAGCAGTACTTC. The full variable domain, in which reference TRBV9 and TRBJ2-7 provide the parts outside the CDR3, is DSGVTQTPKHLITATGQRVTLRCSPRSGDLSVYWYQQSLDQGLQFLIQYYNGEERAKGNILERFSAQQFPDLHSELNLSSLELGDSALYFCASSEGFTSAYEQYFGPGTRLTVT.

The chain has TRBV28 and TRBJ2-7; 11 bases are shared with TRBD1. The germline CDR1 and CDR2 sequences are MDHEN and SYDVKM. After removal of 1 base from V and 3 bases from J, the junction contained 11 bases not matched to a gene. The CDR3 has 18 residues. The CDR3 nucleotides read TGTGCCAGCAGTTTATACTTAGACACCGGGACAGGGGGCTACGAGCAGTACTTC. Its translation: CASSLYLDTGTGGYEQYF.

The CDR3 here is CASSLRGGTLDTNTGELFF. In DNA form, the CDR3 reads TGTGCCAGCAGCTTACGAGGGGGCACCCTAGACACGAACACCGGGGAGCTGTTTTTT. This chain connects TRBV7-7 to TRBJ2-2, with 7 positions matching TRBD1. This CDR3 is 19 amino acids long. Germline V gene sequence: CDR1 SSHAT, CDR2 FNYEAQ (reference sequence). V lost 2 bases, J lost 0 bases, and 12 bases stayed unmatched.

This rearrangement joins TRBV7-9 to TRBJ2-7, with D hard to call. The germline V gene encodes CDR1 SEHNR and CDR2 FQNEAQ (reference sequence). The CDR3 contains 13 residues. V lost 5 bases and J lost 1, with 9 bases in between. Written as DNA, the CDR3 is TGTGCCAGCAGCCGTCCCCCGTCCTACGAGCAGTACTTC. It translates to CASSRPPSYEQYF. The complete variable domain, with remaining parts taken from reference TRBV7-9 and TRBJ2-7, reads DTGVSQNPRHKITKRGQNVTFRCDPISEHNRLYWYRQTLGQGPEFLTYFQNEAQLEKSRLLSDRFSAERPKGSFSTLEIQRTEQGDSAMYLCASSRPPSYEQYFGPGTRLTVT.

This chain uses TRBV28 with TRBJ1-1; D is uncertain. The CDR3 covers 14 residues. Per the germline V gene, CDR1 is MDHEN and CDR2 is SYDVKM. The V end was cut by 2 bases, the J end by 3 bases, with 10 bases between. CDR3 region: CASSLASIYTEAFF. For the CDR3, the DNA is TGTGCCAGCAGTTTAGCAAGCATCTACACTGAAGCTTTCTTT.